This T cell receptor beta chain was recovered during a study of T cell repertoires in cytomegalovirus infection. On the study more broadly: Public TCR beta signature analysis indicated the presence of both CMV infection and matching HLA type.

This clonotype has just a few counts. As yet, its antigen is unknown. This CDR3 contains 18 residues. The V and J ends lost 3 bases and 4 bases, in that order; junction bases with no gene match: 6. Germline V CDR1 and CDR2: KGHDR, SFDVKD. TCRdb redid the calling of the reads with MiXCR, one entry per CDR3 protein. The repertoire consists of around 300,000 distinct CDR3 sequences, with approximately 22% occurring once and the leading ten covering approximately 19%. This receptor was obtained from a human donor in good health (CMV status not recorded). Some clones in this sample may be carry-over from other donors' samples. V and J are TRBV24-1 and TRBJ2-1; 15 bases are shared with TRBD2. The sample was cultured PBMCs, taken from culture after CMV antigen stimulation. CDR3 in amino acids: CATSDAGTSGRTYNEQFF. CDR3 DNA: TGTGCCACCAGTGATGCTGGGACTAGCGGGAGGACTTACAATGAGCAGTTCTTC.